This TCR beta chain is drawn from a study of cytomegalovirus exposure and HLA in healthy donors (dated by TCRdb to about 2017). Background on the whole study: An earlier analysis of approximately 640 of the donors reported 250 to 350 Gb of sequence data and around 110 million unique TCR beta sequences from roughly 200 million T cells. The study aimed to test whether cataloging public T cell receptors could reveal signatures of past pathogen exposure. The study combined high-throughput TCR immunosequencing, statistical association of individual TCRs with disease status, and machine learning to predict cytomegalovirus infection status. Every repertoire in the discovery cohort had been generated on one and the same sequencing platform. The T cell repertoires of 670 or so subjects were profiled by immunosequencing and related to cytomegalovirus serostatus. Among roughly 400 genotyped donors of the cohort, an average of around 250,000 unique TCR beta nucleotide sequences was sequenced per donor, of which roughly 17% were non-productive. Typing coverage differed by locus: A, B, C, DRB1 and DQB1 were typed in roughly 629-640 donors, DQA1 in about 550, DPA1 in 606, and DPB1 in just under 480. A later analysis re-examined previously published TCR beta repertoires from 600 to 700 donors and added high-resolution HLA genotyping to investigate patterns of TCR occurrence. Besides the first cohort of 666 subjects, a separate validation cohort made up of about 120 different subjects was used. In a later genetic analysis, genome-wide SNP genotypes for about 55% of the roughly 670 donors were used, and that subset was treated as a discovery cohort. In the later analysis, no new phenotypic data were used to find candidate immune exposures; instead, reliance was placed on TCR beta sequences and their occurrence across donors. Of the roughly 420 genotyped donors, 70% to 90% were placed in the genetic ancestry cluster associated with self-reported Caucasian donors. An earlier analysis of 450 to 750 of the donors used high-throughput TCR beta sequencing to judge whether each TCR beta V gene segment behaved as functional or pseudogenic. HLA typing covered class I and class II loci at four-digit resolution. Roughly 290 gigabases of sequencing data and 70 million to 95 million unique TCR sequences made up an early release that covered roughly 670 HLA-typed donors. Five DR-DQ haplotypes were handled as single units for association and clustering because linkage in the cohort was strong. Donor age, sex, ethnicity and CMV serostatus were compiled alongside the repertoire data. General conclusions and limits of the study: A total of roughly 160 TCR beta chains were listed by the study as associated with cytomegalovirus. Strong co-occurrence of HLA alleles, especially DR and DQ, made assigning TCR associations to individual alleles difficult. Across donors, most TCR sequences were observed very rarely, whereas some public TCRs were present in many individuals. Most CMV-associated TCR beta chains appeared to be HLA-restricted in a later analysis, and the HLA associations seemed to be driven largely by CMV exposure. In this cohort, only TCR beta chains were sequenced, and detectable features were limited by the absence of alpha or paired-chain data. In a later analysis, HLA-associated TCR beta chains were found to be more clonally expanded and to have lower generation probabilities than equally common non-associated chains. A later analysis found that TCR association rates varied across HLA loci, with DRB1 alleles showing the most associated TCRs and HLA-C alleles the fewest. In a later analysis, several top co-occurrence clusters were reported to appear linked to parvovirus B19, influenza, CMV and Epstein-Barr virus. Some IMGT-functional V segments, including TRBV6-2 and TRBV6-3, could not be told apart with the 87-base-pair reads, so those segments were excluded. Cytomegalovirus status was reported to be diagnosed by the classifier with high specificity and sensitivity in both the original and validation cohorts. A later genetic analysis reported fewer N-insertions in productive TCRs among donors in an Asian-associated ancestry cluster than the approximately 700-donor mean. Because counts were too low, about 18 rarely observed V segments, including chromosome 9 orphons, were excluded from the earlier analysis of 587 of the donors. Three of the identified cytomegalovirus-associated TCR beta chains were confirmed in vitro to be specific for cytomegalovirus antigens. A group of highly shared sequence variants was considered likely to be a technical artifact of the sequencing pipeline. In an earlier analysis of some 500 of the donors, most TCR beta V segments appeared in productive rearrangements about 90% or about 30% of the time, broadly matching IMGT annotations. The authors suggested that the approach could potentially be generalized to other disease states and immunological phenotypes. Presence/absence analyses assumed roughly uniform sequencing depth across donors, an assumption that may not hold. Linkage disequilibrium might explain the correlated functional status among segregating V segments, but an unknown experimental factor could not be ruled out. In a later analysis, around 15,000 TCR beta sequences were associated with specific HLA alleles at a false discovery rate of 0.05. Because HLA typing was missing for some donors at each locus, association tests included only the typed subset. V-gene and J-gene trimming of TCR beta chains was associated with a missense DCLRE1C variant in a later genetic analysis, and the association was replicated in an independent cohort. CMV serostatus was the only immune exposure information available for the cohort. A further reported finding was that TCR beta sequences accurately predicted the HLA-A and HLA-B alleles for most subjects in the first cohort.

A remark on this clone: Its cognate antigen has yet to be identified. Per-base qualities were not stored, and no clone one base away is much larger.

The receptor library was made with the immunoSEQ multiplex PCR assay. For the multiplex PCR, a mixture combining 60 forward primers for TCR Vbeta segments and 13 reverse primers for TCR Jbeta segments was used. A multiplex PCR assay on genomic DNA amplified the CDR3 region of rearranged TCR beta genes. The amplified TCR beta libraries were sequenced on the Illumina HiSeq System as 87-base-pair reads. The original pipeline was this. A later analysis counted 65 million to 90 million unique TCR beta chains across the 666 repertoires, and some 11 million of these chains were shared by at least two donors. Raw reads were error-corrected and collapsed into unique sequences by a nearest-neighbor algorithm in which closely related sequences were merged to remove PCR and sequencing errors. V, D and J gene segments were assigned by aligning CDR3 sequences to IMGT reference sequences. For a sequence to be retained, a match of at least six nucleotides to both a V gene segment and a J gene segment was required. A rearrangement was called productive if the CDR3 had no stop codons and remained in frame with V and J, and every other rearrangement was called non-productive. CDR3 was defined according to IMGT convention as the region running from the second conserved V-encoded cysteine to the conserved J-encoded phenylalanine. In an earlier analysis of around 540 of the donors, sequences lacking an unambiguous match to a single V gene segment were excluded. An earlier analysis of a few hundred of the donors called V segments functional above 56.7% productive rearrangements and segregating when the between-donor standard deviation exceeded 5%. A statistical classification framework was built for diagnosing cytomegalovirus status from the catalog of TCR beta chain sequences. V and J gene assignment, in a later analysis, came from comparing TCR nucleotide sequences with IMGT/GENE-DB human TR gene sequences. A later analysis assigned CDR3 sequences and most-parsimonious VDJ recombination scenarios with the TCRdist pipeline. In a later analysis, every TCR beta chain was defined by the combination of its CDR3 amino acid sequence and its V-gene family, and reads without a unique V-gene family were dropped. As a way to deal with suspected cross-contamination and a sequencing artifact, a later analysis dropped nearly 600 nucleotide sequences that were highly shared and had low generation probability. In a later analysis, a clonal expansion index was calculated for each public chain from normalized within-repertoire ranks of inferred template counts. Generation probabilities in a later analysis came from a VDJ recombination model fitted to out-of-frame rearrangements, and those results were checked against IGoR. In a later analysis, hypergeometric tests were used to score TCR-TCR, TCR-HLA and TCR-CMV co-occurrence, with a repertoire-size bias correction applied to TCR pairs. In a later analysis, false discovery rates were estimated by permuting HLA or CMV assignments 20 times. In a later analysis, co-occurring TCRs were grouped with DBSCAN, and TCRdist sequence similarity was added when clustering was performed within HLA-allele-positive subsets. Repertoires with fewer than 30,000 or more than 120,000 public chains were left out of co-occurrence clustering, as were about 5 repertoires with anomalous nucleotide sharing. This is the immuneACCESS table as TCRdb keeps it, with only in-frame sequences that have V and J called. A part of the clones is gone; compared with another copy, unresolved V genes explain less than half, and the rest is unexplained. The V and J calls and the clone size are those of that table, but D and trimming were determined from the DNA. This sample is represented by about 170,000 clones; approximately 84% of them were singletons. The ten largest clones capture just over 2.5% of the sample.

The cohort comprised more than 550 healthy bone marrow donors. All cohort members were sampled while nominally healthy, although unrecorded immune exposures were likely present. The donor was CMV seropositive and belonged to the group of 250 to 300 seropositive cohort members. A peripheral blood sample was collected from each donor, and TCR beta sequencing was performed on peripheral blood mononuclear cells. The Qiagen DNeasy Blood Extraction Kit was used to extract genomic DNA from the blood cell samples. From cysteine to phenylalanine, the CDR3 is 14 amino acids long. Only the CDR3 part of the read is kept: 42 bases, read in frame from the first base. CDR1 and CDR2 are drawn from the germline V gene (reference sequence): MNHEY, SMNVEV. Deletion took 0 bases off V and 3 bases off J, with a span of 7 bases between the germline ends.

Sample: PBMCs. The chain is assembled from TRBV27 and TRBJ2-3; the best D guess is TRBD1, with 5 bases matching. The receptor comes from a man aged 30-40 years in good health and CMV-seropositive. The sequenced DNA is TGTGCCAGCAGTTTATCGAAGGGGACAGATACGCAGTATTTT. This is translated as CASSLSKGTDTQYF.